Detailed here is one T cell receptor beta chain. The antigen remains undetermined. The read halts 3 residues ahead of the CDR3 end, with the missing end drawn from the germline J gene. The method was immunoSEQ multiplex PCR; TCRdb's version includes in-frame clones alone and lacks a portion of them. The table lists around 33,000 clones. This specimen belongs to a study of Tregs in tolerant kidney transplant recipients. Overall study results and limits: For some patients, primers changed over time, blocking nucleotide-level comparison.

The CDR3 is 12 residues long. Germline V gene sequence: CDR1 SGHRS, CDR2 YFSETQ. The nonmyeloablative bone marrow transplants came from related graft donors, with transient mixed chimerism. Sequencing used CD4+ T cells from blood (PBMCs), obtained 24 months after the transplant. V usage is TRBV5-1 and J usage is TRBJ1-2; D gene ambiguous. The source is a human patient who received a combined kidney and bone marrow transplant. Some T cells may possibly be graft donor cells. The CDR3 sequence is CASSLAQRGYTF. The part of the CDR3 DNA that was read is TGCGCCAGCAGCTTGGCGCAGAGAGGC.